Listed below are T cell receptor beta chains from one sample, sequenced in a study of blood T cell repertoires in COVID-19. This table comes from immunoSEQ multiplex PCR, and its TCRdb copy is limited to in-frame clones, with some not included. Among some 87,000 clones listed, roughly 80% were seen once. The sample was peripheral blood. These receptors all stem from a man aged 80 or over with active or convalescent COVID-19. Both conserved end residues are part of each CDR3. The order of the fields is V gene, J gene, CDR3 protein.

v_gene: TRBV12-5; j_gene: TRBJ1-2; CDR3aa: CASGLVLSPANYGYTF
v_gene: TRBV15; j_gene: TRBJ1-5; CDR3aa: CATSRDLGAGVHF
v_gene: TRBV19; j_gene: TRBJ1-2; CDR3aa: CASSPTGGYGYTF
v_gene: TRBV7-2; j_gene: TRBJ2-3; CDR3aa: CASSLHGSGADTQYF
v_gene: TRBV29-1; j_gene: TRBJ1-1; CDR3aa: CSGQENTEAFF
v_gene: TRBV11-2; j_gene: TRBJ2-3; CDR3aa: CASSQRGQGTDTQYF
v_gene: TRBV4-2; j_gene: TRBJ1-2; CDR3aa: CASSQDSGQGLYGYTF
v_gene: TRBV19; j_gene: TRBJ1-5; CDR3aa: CASSIGGGGNQPQHF
v_gene: TRBV6-5; j_gene: TRBJ2-2; CDR3aa: CASSSDRDAGELFF
v_gene: TRBV20-1; j_gene: TRBJ2-3; CDR3aa: CSARGIAGVFSTDTQYF
v_gene: TRBV7-9; j_gene: TRBJ2-1; CDR3aa: CANSPTGSRGEQFF
v_gene: TRBV7-2; j_gene: TRBJ1-5; CDR3aa: CASSLREGGNQPQHF
v_gene: TRBV5-1; j_gene: .; CDR3aa: CASTIGVTYEQFF
v_gene: TRBV7-8; j_gene: TRBJ1-4; CDR3aa: CASRSGFDATNEKLFF
v_gene: TRBV28; j_gene: TRBJ1-5; CDR3aa: CASSLQGLDQPQHF
v_gene: TRBV19; j_gene: TRBJ2-1; CDR3aa: CASSLLAGGNNEQFF